This T cell receptor beta chain emerged from a study of blood T cells in healthy people across ages. As for the study in general: About one barcoded beta molecule per two T cells was the capture yield of template switching. Study observations and caveats: Higher diversity and more naive CD4+ cells were features of long-lived donors, compared to aged donors.

Ranging in age from roughly 6 to 90, the donors were healthy Caucasian individuals from Russia. Per sample, a minimum of 7 million PBMCs were isolated. About this clonotype itself: Its cognate antigen is unknown.

Primers used in a second PCR of roughly 7 to 12 cycles were a sample-barcoded 5' primer and a J-beta primer mix. TCRdb ran MiXCR on the 5' RACE reads and lists one entry per CDR3 protein. The table shows 1.5 million to 1.8 million distinct CDR3 sequences, with 35% to 45% occurring only once. This TCR was recovered from a woman between 18 and 29 years old in good health. The source material was blood.

As DNA, the CDR3 is TGTGCCAGCACCTCCGGGGGGGACTCCTACAATGAGCAGTTCTTC. Translating it yields CASTSGGDSYNEQFF. The chain joins TRBV3-1 to TRBJ2-1, with 8 bases fitting TRBD2. Germline CDR1 reads LGHDT; CDR2 reads YNNKEL (reference sequence). This CDR3 has 15 residues. V was pared by 7 bases and J by 0 bases, with 5 bases of the junction left unmatched.